Ten or more counts support the clone carrying this T cell receptor beta chain. Its specificity is not known. Germline CDR1 DFQATT, CDR2 SNEGSKA (reference sequence). Trimming cost V 0 bases and J 6 bases; bases outside gene matches: 9. The CDR3 runs 15 residues. Via MiXCR, TCRdb re-called the 5' RACE reads, giving one row per CDR3 protein. The profile shows around 100,000 distinct CDR3 sequences, about 6.1% of them singletons. The data were taken from a study of identical twins. Study-level findings and limits: Conclusions rested on cross-sectional statistics rather than following the same donors.

The sequence came from a woman in her fifties or sixties in good health. The specimen was memory T cells sorted from blood. V usage is TRBV20-1 and J usage is TRBJ1-1, with 8 bases matching TRBD1. The CDR3 reads CSARENPGGFSEAFF. The CDR3 coding sequence is TGCAGTGCTAGAGAAAATCCAGGGGGCTTCTCTGAAGCTTTCTTT.